The TCR beta chain under discussion was sequenced for a study of blood T cell repertoires in COVID-19. Turning to the study itself: Both acute and convalescent COVID-19 samples were obtained from the United States, Italy and Spain.

Cohorts were assigned according to the clinical history that participants reported. Each recovered donor of Cohort 3 presented with two negative PCRs, clearance, or symptom resolution. Original analysis: Using reference gene primer amplification, nucleated cell counts were estimated. Only in-frame clones appear in the TCRdb table, and some are missing; sequencing was by immunoSEQ multiplex PCR. V, J and clone size are taken as reported in that table, and D and trimming were inferred from the DNA itself. The sample has about 380,000 clones; about 90% are singletons. The source of this sequence is a woman in her 30s who had recovered from COVID-19. Sample: PBMCs or T cells enriched from blood (not recorded which).

DNA for the CDR3: TGTGCCAGTAGCTACTCGGGGGTCTTGGGTGGCTACACCTTC. Translating it yields CASSYSGVLGGYTF. The J gene is TRBJ1-2, the V gene TRBV19, with D perhaps TRBD1 (5 bases). Germline values: CDR1 LNHDA, CDR2 SQIVND (reference sequence). Trimming removed 6 bases at V and 7 bases at J, with 18 bases between. The CDR3 covers 14 residues.